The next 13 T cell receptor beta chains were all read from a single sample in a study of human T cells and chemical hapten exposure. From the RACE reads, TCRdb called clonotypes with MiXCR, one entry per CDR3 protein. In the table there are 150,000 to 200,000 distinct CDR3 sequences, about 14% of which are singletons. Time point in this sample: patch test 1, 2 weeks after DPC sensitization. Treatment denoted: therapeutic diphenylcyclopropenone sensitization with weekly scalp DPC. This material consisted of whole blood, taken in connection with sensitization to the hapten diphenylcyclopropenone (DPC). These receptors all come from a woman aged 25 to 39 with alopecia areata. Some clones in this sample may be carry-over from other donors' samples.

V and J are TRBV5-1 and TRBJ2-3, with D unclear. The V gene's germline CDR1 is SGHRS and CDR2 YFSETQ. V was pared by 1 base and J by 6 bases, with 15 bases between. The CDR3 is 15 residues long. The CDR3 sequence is CASSLIGKQSDTQYF. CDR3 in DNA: TGCGCCAGCAGCTTGATTGGCAAACAGTCGGATACGCAGTATTTT.

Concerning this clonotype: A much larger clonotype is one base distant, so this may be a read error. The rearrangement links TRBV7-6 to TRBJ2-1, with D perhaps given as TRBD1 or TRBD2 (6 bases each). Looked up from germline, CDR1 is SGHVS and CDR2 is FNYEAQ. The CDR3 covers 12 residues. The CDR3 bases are TGTGCCTGCAGCTTAGGGGGGAGGGAGCAGTTCTTC. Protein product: CACSLGGREQFF.

CDR3 sequence: CASRVQGREEQYF. For the CDR3, the DNA is TGTGCCAGCAGGGTACAGGGAAGAGAGGAGCAGTACTTC. The chain recombines TRBV6-5 with TRBJ2-7; D is possibly TRBD1 (6 bases). Trimming took 6 bases from V and 7 from J, leaving 16 bases between them. Germline-derived CDR1 and CDR2 are MNHEY and SVGAGI. The CDR3 consists of 13 residues.

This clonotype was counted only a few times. CDR3 DNA: TGTGCCACCAGTGACATAAGGAGCTCCTACAATGAGCAGTTCTTC. Its protein product is CATSDIRSSYNEQFF. The chain carries TRBV24-1 and TRBJ2-1, with D unresolved. The CDR3 runs to 15 residues. Trimming shortened V by 4 bases and J by 0 bases, and 9 bases separated the two germline ends. Germline V lookup: CDR1 KGHDR, CDR2 SFDVKD.

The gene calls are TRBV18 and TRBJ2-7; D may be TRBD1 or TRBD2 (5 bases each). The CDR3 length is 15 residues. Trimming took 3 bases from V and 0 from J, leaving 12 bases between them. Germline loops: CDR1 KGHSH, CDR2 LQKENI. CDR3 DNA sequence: TGTGCCAGCTCACCTCAGACCGGGGCCTCCTACGAGCAGTACTTC. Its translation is CASSPQTGASYEQYF. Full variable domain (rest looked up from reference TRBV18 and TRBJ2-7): NAGVMQNPRHLVRRRGQEARLRCSPMKGHSHVYWYRQLPEEGLKFMVYLQKENIIDESGMPKERFSAEFPKEGPSILRIQQVVRGDSAAYFCASSPQTGASYEQYFGPGTRLTVT.

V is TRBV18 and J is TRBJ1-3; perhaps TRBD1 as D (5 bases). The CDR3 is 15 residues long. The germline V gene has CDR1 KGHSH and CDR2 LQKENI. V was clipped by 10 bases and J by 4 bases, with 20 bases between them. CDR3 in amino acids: CAIASGVLTGNTIYF. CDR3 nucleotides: TGTGCCATCGCCTCGGGGGTGCTAACCGGAAACACCATATATTTT. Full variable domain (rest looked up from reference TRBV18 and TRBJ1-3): NAGVMQNPRHLVRRRGQEARLRCSPMKGHSHVYWYRQLPEEGLKFMVYLQKENIIDESGMPKERFSAEFPKEGPSILRIQQVVRGDSAAYFCAIASGVLTGNTIYFGEGSWLTVV.

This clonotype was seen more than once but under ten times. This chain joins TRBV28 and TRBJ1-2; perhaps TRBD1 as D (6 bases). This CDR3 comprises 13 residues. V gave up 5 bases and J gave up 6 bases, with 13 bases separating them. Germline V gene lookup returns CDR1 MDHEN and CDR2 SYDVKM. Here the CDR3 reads CASSDRGRDGYTF. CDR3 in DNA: TGTGCCAGCAGTGATAGGGGGAGGGATGGCTACACCTTC.

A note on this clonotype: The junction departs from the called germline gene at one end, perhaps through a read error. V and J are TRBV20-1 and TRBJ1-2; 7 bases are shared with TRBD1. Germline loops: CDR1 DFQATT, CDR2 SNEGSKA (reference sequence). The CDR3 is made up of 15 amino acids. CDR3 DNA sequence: TGCAGTGCTAGAGATCCGGGACAGAATCCTTATGCCTACACCTTC. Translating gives CSARDPGQNPYAYTF.

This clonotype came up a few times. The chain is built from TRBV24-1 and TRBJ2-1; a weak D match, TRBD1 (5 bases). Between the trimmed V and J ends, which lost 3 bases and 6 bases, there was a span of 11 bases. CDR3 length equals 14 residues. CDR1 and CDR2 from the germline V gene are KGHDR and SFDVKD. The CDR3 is CATSDGAGPNEQFF. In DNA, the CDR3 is TGTGCCACCAGTGATGGGGCTGGACCCAATGAGCAGTTCTTC.

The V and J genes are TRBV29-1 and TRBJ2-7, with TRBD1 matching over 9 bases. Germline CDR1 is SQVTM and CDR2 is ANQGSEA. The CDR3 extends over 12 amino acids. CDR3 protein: CRGQGTSYEQYF. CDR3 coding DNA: TGCAGGGGACAGGGAACCTCCTACGAGCAGTACTTC.

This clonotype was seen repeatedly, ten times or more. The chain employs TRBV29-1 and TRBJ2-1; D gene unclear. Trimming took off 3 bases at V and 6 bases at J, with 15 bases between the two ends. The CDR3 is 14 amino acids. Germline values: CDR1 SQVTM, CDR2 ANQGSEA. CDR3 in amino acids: CSVEGFEAANEQFF. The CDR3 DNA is TGCAGCGTTGAGGGCTTCGAGGCTGCCAATGAGCAGTTCTTC.

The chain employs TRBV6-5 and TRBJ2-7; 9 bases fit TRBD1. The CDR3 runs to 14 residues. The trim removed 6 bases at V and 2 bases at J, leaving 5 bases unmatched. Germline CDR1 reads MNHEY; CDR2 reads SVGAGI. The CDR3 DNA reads TGTGCCAGCAGAACAGGGGGCAGAGCCTACGAGCAGTACTTC. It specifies CASRTGGRAYEQYF.

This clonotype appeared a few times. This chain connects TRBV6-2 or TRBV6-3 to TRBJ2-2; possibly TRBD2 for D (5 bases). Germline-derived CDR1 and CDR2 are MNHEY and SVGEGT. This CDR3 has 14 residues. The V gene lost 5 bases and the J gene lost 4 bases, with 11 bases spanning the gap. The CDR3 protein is CASSTSRGTGELFF. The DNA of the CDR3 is TGTGCCAGCAGTACTAGTCGTGGCACCGGGGAGCTGTTTTTT.